Listed below are T cell receptor beta chains from one sample, sequenced in a study of T cell repertoires in cytomegalovirus infection. TCRdb reprocessed the reads with MiXCR, giving one entry per CDR3 protein. The sample comprises roughly 120,000 distinct CDR3 sequences, around a tenth of which are singletons, and around 29% rests with the top ten. No antigens are known for them. The sequenced sample was PBMCs, sequenced either directly or after in vitro stimulation (not recorded which). The origin of the receptors is a human donor in good health (CMV status not recorded). Some clones in this sample may be carry-over from other donors' samples. The CDR3 runs from the conserved cysteine through the conserved F or W. The order of the fields is clone size, D gene, J gene, V gene, CDR3 protein, CDR3 DNA. A D gene is named only where the DNA matches it firmly. A clone size is listed for some rows: how often the clone was seen (once, few, many), or a class if it is expanded.

many NA TRBJ2-2 TRBV12-3/TRBV12-4 CASSIGSPNTGELFF TGTGCCAGCAGTATCGGCAGTCCAAACACCGGGGAGCTGTTTTTT
many NA TRBJ1-5 TRBV20-1 CSASPGDNQPQHF TGCAGTGCTAGTCCAGGGGACAATCAGCCCCAGCATTTT
many NA TRBJ2-7 TRBV28 CASTPYRRSTSYEQYF TGTGCCAGCACTCCTTATAGGCGCAGTACCTCTTACGAGCAGTACTTC
many NA TRBJ2-7 TRBV5-1 CASSSGISLGEQYF TGCGCCAGCAGCTCGGGAATTAGCTTAGGGGAGCAGTACTTC
many TRBD1 TRBJ2-5 TRBV5-1 CASSTPLETGSEETQYF TGCGCCAGCAGTACCCCTTTGGAGACAGGGAGTGAAGAGACCCAGTACTTC
many TRBD1 TRBJ1-5 TRBV6-2/TRBV6-3 CASRKGGSNQPQHF TGTGCCAGCAGGAAAGGGGGCAGTAATCAGCCCCAGCATTTT
few NA TRBJ2-2 TRBV6-1 CASSDRPNTGELFF TGTGCCAGCAGTGACAGGCCGAACACCGGGGAGCTGTTTTTT
many NA TRBJ2-5 TRBV28 CASRLSGQETQYF TGTGCCAGCAGACTATCGGGCCAAGAGACCCAGTACTTC
NA TRBD2 TRBJ2-3 TRBV20-1 CSARLAGVPTDTQYF TGCAGTGCTAGACTAGCGGGAGTACCCACAGATACGCAGTATTTT
NA TRBD2 TRBJ2-5 TRBV5-1 CASSSGLAGEETQYF TGCGCCAGCAGCTCAGGACTAGCGGGTGAAGAGACCCAGTACTTC
NA TRBD1 TRBJ1-5 TRBV6-5 CAQGGGNQPQHF TGTGCTCAGGGGGGAGGCAATCAGCCCCAGCATTTT
NA TRBD1 TRBJ1-1 TRBV6-6 CASSLLGQGGMNTEAFF TGTGCCAGCAGTCTCCTGGGACAGGGAGGCATGAACACTGAAGCTTTCTTT
many NA TRBJ2-5 TRBV4-1 CASSHPDPGTVETQYF TGCGCCAGCAGCCATCCCGACCCTGGAACTGTCGAGACCCAGTACTTC
few TRBD1 TRBJ1-6 TRBV14 CASSQLGTANSPLHF TGTGCCAGCAGCCAACTTGGGACAGCTAATTCACCCCTCCACTTT
NA NA TRBJ2-2 TRBV29-1 CSVDRTTGELFF TGCAGCGTTGACCGGACAACCGGGGAGCTGTTTTTT
many NA TRBJ1-2 TRBV11-2 CASSPSGGYGYTF TGTGCCAGCAGCCCCTCCGGAGGCTATGGCTACACCTTC
NA NA TRBJ1-2 TRBV19 CASSPGRNYGYTF TGTGCCAGTAGCCCAGGTCGGAACTATGGCTACACCTTC
many NA TRBJ2-1 TRBV6-2/TRBV6-3 CASSQGTRGEQFF TGTGCCAGCAGCCAGGGAACTAGGGGTGAGCAGTTCTTC